This TCR beta chain originates from a study of cytomegalovirus exposure and HLA in healthy donors. Study summary: T cells numbering about 179 million yielded fewer than 140 million unique TCR beta sequences in an earlier analysis. The Caucasian-associated ancestry cluster contained 65% to 85% of the approximately 410 genotyped donors.

This CDR3 is built from 14 residues. Trimming took off 6 bases at V and 4 bases at J, with 12 bases between the two ends. Germline assignment: CDR1 LNHDA and CDR2 SQIVND (reference sequence). The PCR used 60 Vbeta and 13 Jbeta primers. Measured with immunoSEQ multiplex PCR; TCRdb has only the in-frame clones, and not every one. The sample includes some 180,000 clones, 80% to 90% seen only once; the top ten take approximately 1.2%. Those who donated were healthy bone marrow donors. Sample: PBMCs. The chain recombines TRBV19 with TRBJ1-4, with a weak D call TRBD1 (5 bases). The sequence came from a girl aged 2 to 9 in good health and CMV-seropositive. In DNA, the CDR3 is TGTGCCAGTAGCAAACAGGTGATTAATGAAAAACTGTTTTTT. It yields the protein CASSKQVINEKLFF.